These T cell receptor beta chains were read from a single sample in a study of blood T cell repertoires in COVID-19. Only in-frame clones appear in the TCRdb table, and some are missing; sequencing was by immunoSEQ multiplex PCR. The sample lists 220,000 or so clones; around 81% were seen once. The sequencing input was peripheral blood. All receptors derive from a woman aged 70 to 79 with acute or convalescent COVID-19. Each CDR3 is given with its conserved first and last residue. A D gene is named only where the DNA matches it firmly. The size field is filled for only some rows; it gives once, few, many or a size class.

j_gene | d_gene | v_gene | abundance | CDR3aa | CDR3nt
TRBJ2-1 | TRBD2 | TRBV27 | . | CASRTLIAGRVYNEQFF | TGTGCCAGCAGAACCCTGATAGCGGGGCGCGTATACAATGAGCAGTTCTTC
TRBJ2-7 | TRBD2 | TRBV6-5 | once | CASNPSGDYEQYF | TGTGCCAGCAATCCCAGCGGGGACTACGAGCAGTACTTC
TRBJ2-1 | TRBD2 | TRBV6-2/TRBV6-3 | . | CASSLAGLAGGSSYNEQFF | TGTGCCAGCAGCCTGGCGGGACTAGCGGGAGGGAGCTCCTACAATGAGCAGTTCTTC
TRBJ1-1 | . | TRBV18 | . | CASSPTGTGRSEAFF | TGTGCCAGCTCACCTACCGGGACGGGGAGGTCTGAAGCTTTCTTT
TRBJ2-6 | . | TRBV7-2 | . | CASTLGGSGANVLTF | TGTGCCAGCACCCTAGGGGGCTCTGGGGCCAACGTCCTGACTTTC
TRBJ2-5 | TRBD1 | TRBV7-2 | . | CASSLGSGRGMETQYF | TGTGCCAGCAGCTTAGGCAGCGGCAGGGGGATGGAGACCCAGTACTTC
TRBJ1-1 | . | TRBV3-1/TRBV3-2 | . | CASSHPTGGTEAFF | TGTGCCAGCAGCCATCCCACGGGGGGCACTGAAGCTTTCTTT
TRBJ2-5 | TRBD2 | TRBV2 | . | CASSRTSGGETQYF | TGTGCCAGCAGCAGGACTAGTGGGGGAGAGACCCAGTACTTC
TRBJ1-1 | . | TRBV6-4 | . | CASSAFSGGGTEAFF | TGTGCCAGCAGTGCTTTCTCGGGAGGCGGGACTGAAGCTTTCTTT
TRBJ2-1 | TRBD2 | TRBV28 | few | CASSFASGYNEQFF | TGTGCCAGCAGTTTCGCTAGCGGTTACAATGAGCAGTTCTTC
TRBJ2-2 | TRBD1 | TRBV10-3 | . | CAISDRTGYGTGELFF | TGTGCCATCAGTGACCGGACAGGGTACGGCACCGGGGAGCTGTTTTTT
TRBJ2-5 | . | TRBV29-1 | . | CSVERGTGGETQYF | TGCAGCGTTGAGCGCGGAACAGGTGGGGAGACCCAGTACTTC